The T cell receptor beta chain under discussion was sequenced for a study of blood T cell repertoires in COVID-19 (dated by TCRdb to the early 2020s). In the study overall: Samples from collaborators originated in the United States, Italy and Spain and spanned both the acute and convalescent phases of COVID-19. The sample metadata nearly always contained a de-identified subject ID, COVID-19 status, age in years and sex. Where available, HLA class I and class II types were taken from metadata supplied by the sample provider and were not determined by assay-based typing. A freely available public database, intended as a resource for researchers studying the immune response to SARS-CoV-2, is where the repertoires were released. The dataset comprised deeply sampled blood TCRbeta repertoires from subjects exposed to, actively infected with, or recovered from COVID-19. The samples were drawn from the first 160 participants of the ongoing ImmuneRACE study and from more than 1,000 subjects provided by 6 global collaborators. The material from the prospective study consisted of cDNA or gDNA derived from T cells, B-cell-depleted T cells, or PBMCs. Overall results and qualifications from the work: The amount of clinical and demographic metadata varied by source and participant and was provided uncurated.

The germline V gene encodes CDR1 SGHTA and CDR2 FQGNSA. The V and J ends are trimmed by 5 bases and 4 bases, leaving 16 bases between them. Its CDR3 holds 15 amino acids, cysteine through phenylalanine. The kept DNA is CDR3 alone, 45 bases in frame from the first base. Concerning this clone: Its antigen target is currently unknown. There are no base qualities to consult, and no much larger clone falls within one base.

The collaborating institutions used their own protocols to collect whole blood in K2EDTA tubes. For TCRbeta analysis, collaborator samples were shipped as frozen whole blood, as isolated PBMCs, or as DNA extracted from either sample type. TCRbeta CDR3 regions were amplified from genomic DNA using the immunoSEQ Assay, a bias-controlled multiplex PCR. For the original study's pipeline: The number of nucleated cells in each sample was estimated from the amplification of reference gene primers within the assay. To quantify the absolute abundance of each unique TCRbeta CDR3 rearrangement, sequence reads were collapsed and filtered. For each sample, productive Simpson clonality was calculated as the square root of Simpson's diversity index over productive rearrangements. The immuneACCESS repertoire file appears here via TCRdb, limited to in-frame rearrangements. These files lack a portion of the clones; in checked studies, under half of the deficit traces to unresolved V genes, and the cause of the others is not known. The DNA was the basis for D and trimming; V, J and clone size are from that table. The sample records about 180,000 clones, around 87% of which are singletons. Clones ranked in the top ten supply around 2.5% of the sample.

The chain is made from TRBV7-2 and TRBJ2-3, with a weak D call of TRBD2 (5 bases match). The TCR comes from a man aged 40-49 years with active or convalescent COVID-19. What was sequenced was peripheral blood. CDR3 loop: CASSLLGWYPDTQYF. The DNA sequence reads TGTGCCAGCAGCCTACTAGGTTGGTATCCAGATACGCAGTATTTT. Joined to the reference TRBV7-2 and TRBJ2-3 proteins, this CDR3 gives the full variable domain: GAGVSQSPSNKVTEKGKDVELRCDPISGHTALYWYRQSLGQGLEFLIYFQGNSAPDKSGLPSDRFSAERTGGSVSTLTIQRTQQEDSAVYLCASSLLGWYPDTQYFGPGTRLTVL.